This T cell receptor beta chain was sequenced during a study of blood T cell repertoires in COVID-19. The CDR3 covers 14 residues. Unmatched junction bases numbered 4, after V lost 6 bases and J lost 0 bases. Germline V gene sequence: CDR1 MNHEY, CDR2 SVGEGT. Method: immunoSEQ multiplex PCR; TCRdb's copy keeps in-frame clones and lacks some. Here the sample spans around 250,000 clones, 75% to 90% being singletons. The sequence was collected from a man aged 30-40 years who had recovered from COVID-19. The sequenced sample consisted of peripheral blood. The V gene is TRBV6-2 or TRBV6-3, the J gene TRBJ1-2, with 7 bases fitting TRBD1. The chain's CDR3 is CASSIQGTNYGYTF. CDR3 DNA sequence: TGTGCCAGCAGCATACAGGGGACTAACTATGGCTACACCTTC.